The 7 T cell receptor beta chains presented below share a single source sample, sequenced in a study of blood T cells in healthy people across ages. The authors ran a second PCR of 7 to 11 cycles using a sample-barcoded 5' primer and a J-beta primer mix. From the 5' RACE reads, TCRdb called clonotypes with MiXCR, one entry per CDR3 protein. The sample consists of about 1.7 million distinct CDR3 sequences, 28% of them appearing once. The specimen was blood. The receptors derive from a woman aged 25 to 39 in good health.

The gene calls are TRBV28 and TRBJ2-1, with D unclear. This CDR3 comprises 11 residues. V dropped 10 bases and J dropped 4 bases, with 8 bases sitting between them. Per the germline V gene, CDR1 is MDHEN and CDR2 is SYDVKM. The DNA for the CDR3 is TGTGCCACTCGCCGTTACAATGAGCAGTTCTTC. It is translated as CATRRYNEQFF.

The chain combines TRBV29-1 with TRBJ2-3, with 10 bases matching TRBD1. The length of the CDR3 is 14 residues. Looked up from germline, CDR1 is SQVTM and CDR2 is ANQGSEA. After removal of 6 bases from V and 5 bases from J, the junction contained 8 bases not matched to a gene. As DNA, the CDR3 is TGCAGCGTCGGGACCGGGACAGGGGAAGATACGCAGTATTTT. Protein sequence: CSVGTGTGEDTQYF.

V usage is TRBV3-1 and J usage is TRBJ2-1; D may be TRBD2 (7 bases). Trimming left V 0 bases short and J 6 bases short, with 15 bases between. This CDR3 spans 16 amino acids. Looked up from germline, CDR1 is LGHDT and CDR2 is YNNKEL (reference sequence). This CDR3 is CASSQDARGGRNEQFF. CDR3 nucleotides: TGTGCCAGCAGCCAAGATGCGAGGGGGGGCCGCAATGAGCAGTTCTTC.

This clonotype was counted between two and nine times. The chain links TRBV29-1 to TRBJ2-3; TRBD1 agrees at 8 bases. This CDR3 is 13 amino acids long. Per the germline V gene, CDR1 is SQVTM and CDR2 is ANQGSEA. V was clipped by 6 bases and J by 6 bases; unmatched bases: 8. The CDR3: CSVAGQVIDTQYF. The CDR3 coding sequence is TGCAGCGTCGCGGGACAGGTGATTGATACGCAGTATTTT.

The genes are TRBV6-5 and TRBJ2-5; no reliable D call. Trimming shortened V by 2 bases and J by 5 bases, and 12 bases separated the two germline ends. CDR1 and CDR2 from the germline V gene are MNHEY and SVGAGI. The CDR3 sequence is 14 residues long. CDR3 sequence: CASSYGADRETQYF. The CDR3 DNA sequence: TGTGCCAGCAGTTACGGTGCAGACCGGGAGACCCAGTACTTC.

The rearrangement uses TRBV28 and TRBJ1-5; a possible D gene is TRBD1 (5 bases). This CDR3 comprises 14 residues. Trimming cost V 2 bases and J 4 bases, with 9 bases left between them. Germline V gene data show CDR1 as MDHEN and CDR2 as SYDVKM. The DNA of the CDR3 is TGTGCCAGCAGTTTACGGGGGGTGAATCAGCCCCAGCATTTT. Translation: CASSLRGVNQPQHF.

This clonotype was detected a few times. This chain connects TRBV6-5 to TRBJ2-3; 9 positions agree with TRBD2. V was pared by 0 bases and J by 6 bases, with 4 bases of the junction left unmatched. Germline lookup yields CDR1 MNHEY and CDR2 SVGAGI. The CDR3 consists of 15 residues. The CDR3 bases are TGTGCCAGCAGTTACTCCCTAGCGGGAATTGATACGCAGTATTTT. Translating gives CASSYSLAGIDTQYF.